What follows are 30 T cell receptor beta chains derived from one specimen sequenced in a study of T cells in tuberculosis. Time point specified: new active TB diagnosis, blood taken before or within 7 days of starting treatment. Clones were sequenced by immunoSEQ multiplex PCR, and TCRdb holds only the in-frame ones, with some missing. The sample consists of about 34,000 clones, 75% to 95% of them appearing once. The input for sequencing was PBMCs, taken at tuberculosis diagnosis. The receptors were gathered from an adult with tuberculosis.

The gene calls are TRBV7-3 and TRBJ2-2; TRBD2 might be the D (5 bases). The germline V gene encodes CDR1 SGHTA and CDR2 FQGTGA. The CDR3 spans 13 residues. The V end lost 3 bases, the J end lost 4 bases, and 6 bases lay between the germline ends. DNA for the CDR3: TGTGCCAGCAGCTTTACTAGCACCGGGGAGCTGTTTTTT. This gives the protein CASSFTSTGELFF.

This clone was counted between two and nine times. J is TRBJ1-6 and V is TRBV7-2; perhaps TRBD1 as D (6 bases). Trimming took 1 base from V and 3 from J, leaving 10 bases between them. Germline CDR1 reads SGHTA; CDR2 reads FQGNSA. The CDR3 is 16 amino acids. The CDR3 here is CASSLGGGFYNSPLHF. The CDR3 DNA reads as TGTGCCAGCAGCTTAGGGGGGGGCTTCTATAATTCACCCCTCCACTTT.

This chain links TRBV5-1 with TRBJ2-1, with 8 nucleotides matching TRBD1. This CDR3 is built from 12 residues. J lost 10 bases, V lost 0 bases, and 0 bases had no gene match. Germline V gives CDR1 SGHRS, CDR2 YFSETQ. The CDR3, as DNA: TGCGCCAGCAGCTTGGGGGACAGGGAGCAGTTCTTC. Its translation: CASSLGDREQFF. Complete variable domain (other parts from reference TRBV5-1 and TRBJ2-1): KAGVTQTPRYLIKTRGQQVTLSCSPISGHRSVSWYQQTPGQGLQFLFEYFSETQRNKGNFPGRFSGRQFSNSRSEMNVSTLELGDSALYLCASSLGDREQFFGPGTRLTVL.

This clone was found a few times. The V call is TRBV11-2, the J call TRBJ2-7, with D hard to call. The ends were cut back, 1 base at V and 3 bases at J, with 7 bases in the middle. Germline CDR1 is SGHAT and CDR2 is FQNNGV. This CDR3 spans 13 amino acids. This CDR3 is CASSLAQLYEQYF. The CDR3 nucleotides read TGTGCCAGCAGCTTAGCACAGCTCTACGAGCAGTACTTC.

This CDR3 reads CASSYRVAGNTIYF. The CDR3, as DNA: TGCGCCAGCAGTTACAGGGTGGCGGGAAACACCATATATTTT. The chain has TRBV4-3 and TRBJ1-3, with D possibly TRBD1 on 6 matching bases. The CDR3 extends over 14 amino acids. Trimming pared 6 bases from V and 4 bases from J, leaving 13 bases between. Germline V gives CDR1 LGHNA, CDR2 YSLEER.

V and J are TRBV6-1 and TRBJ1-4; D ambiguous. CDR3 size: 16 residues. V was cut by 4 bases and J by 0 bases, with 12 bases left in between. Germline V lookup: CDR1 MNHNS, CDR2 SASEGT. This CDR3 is CASSALLIATNEKLFF. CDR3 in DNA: TGTGCCAGCAGTGCACTTCTCATTGCAACTAATGAAAAACTGTTTTTT.

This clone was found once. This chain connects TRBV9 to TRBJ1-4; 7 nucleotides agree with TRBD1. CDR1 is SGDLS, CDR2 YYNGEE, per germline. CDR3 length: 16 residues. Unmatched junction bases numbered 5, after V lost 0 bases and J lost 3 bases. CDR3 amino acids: CASSVEQGMANEKLFF. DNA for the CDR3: TGTGCCAGCAGCGTAGAACAGGGGATGGCTAATGAAAAACTGTTTTTT. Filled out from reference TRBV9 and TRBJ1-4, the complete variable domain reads DSGVTQTPKHLITATGQRVTLRCSPRSGDLSVYWYQQSLDQGLQFLIQYYNGEERAKGNILERFSAQQFPDLHSELNLSSLELGDSALYFCASSVEQGMANEKLFFGSGTQLSVL.

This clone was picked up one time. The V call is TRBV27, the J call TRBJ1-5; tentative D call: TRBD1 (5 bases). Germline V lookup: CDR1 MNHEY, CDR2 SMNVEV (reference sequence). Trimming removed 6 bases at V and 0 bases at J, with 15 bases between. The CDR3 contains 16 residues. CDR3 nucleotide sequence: TGTGCCAGCAGGGGGGGAGGCTATCTTAGCAATCAGCCCCAGCATTTT. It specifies CASRGGGYLSNQPQHF.

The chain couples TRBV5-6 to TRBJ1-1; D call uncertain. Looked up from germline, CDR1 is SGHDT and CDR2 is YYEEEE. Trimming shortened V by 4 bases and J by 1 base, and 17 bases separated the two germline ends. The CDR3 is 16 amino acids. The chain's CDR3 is CASSPAGRVGNTEAFF. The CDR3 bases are TGTGCCAGCAGCCCGGCGGGTCGGGTAGGGAACACTGAAGCTTTCTTT.

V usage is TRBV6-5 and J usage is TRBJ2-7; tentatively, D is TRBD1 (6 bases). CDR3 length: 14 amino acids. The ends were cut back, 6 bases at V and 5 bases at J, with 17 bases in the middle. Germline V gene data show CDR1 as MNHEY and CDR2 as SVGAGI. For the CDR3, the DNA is TGTGCCAGCAGAACCGCACAGGGTGGCCACGAGCAGTACTTC. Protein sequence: CASRTAQGGHEQYF.

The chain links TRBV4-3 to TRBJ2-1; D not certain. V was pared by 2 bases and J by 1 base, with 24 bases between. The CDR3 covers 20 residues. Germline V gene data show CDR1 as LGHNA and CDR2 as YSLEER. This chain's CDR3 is CASSQYPGFALVKSYNEQFF. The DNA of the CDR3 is TGCGCCAGCAGCCAATACCCCGGGTTTGCGCTTGTTAAATCCTACAATGAGCAGTTCTTC.

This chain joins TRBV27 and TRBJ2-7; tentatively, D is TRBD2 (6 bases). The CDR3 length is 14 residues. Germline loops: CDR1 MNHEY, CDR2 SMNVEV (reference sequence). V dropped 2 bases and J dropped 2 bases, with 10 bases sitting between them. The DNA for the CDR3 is TGTGCCAGCAGTTTAGGCGGGGTGACCTACGAGCAGTACTTC. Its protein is CASSLGGVTYEQYF.

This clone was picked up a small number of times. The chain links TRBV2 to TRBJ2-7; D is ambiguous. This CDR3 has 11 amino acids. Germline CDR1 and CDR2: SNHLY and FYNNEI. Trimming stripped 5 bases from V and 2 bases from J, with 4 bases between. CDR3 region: CASSWAYEQYV. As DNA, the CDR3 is TGTGCCAGCAGTTGGGCCTACGAGCAGTACGTC.

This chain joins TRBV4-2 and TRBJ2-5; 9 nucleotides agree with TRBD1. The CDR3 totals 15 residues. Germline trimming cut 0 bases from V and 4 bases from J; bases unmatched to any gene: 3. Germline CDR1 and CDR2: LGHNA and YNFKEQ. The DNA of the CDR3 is TGTGCCAGCAGCCAAGATATGGACAGGGGAGAGACCCAGTACTTC. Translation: CASSQDMDRGETQYF.

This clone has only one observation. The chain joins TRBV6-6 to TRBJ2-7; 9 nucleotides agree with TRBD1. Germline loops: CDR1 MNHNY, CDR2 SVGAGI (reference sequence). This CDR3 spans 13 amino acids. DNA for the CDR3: TGTGCTACGAGGGGACAGGGCACCAACGAGCAGTACTTC. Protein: CATRGQGTNEQYF.

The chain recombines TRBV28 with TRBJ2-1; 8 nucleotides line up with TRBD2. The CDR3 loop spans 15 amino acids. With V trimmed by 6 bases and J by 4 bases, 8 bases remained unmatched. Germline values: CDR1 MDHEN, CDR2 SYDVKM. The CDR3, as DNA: TGTGCCAGCAGCACCCCGAGCGGGGGATACAATGAGCAGTTCTTC. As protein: CASSTPSGGYNEQFF.

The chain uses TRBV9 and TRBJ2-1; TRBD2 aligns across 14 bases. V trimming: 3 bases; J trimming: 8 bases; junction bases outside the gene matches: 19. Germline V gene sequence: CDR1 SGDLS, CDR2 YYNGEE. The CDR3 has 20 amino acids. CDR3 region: CASSDQRGDPGTSGGYEQFF. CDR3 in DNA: TGTGCCAGCAGCGACCAAAGAGGGGACCCAGGGACTAGCGGGGGTTATGAGCAGTTCTTC. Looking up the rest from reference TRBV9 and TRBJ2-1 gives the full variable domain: DSGVTQTPKHLITATGQRVTLRCSPRSGDLSVYWYQQSLDQGLQFLIQYYNGEERAKGNILERFSAQQFPDLHSELNLSSLELGDSALYFCASSDQRGDPGTSGGYEQFFGPGTRLTVL.

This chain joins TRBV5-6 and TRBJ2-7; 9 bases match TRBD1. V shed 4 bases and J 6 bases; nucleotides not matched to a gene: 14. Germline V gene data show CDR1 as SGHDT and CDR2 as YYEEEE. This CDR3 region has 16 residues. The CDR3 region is CASSLWTGVIFSEQYV. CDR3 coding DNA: TGTGCCAGCAGCCTATGGACAGGGGTGATTTTCTCCGAGCAGTACGTC.

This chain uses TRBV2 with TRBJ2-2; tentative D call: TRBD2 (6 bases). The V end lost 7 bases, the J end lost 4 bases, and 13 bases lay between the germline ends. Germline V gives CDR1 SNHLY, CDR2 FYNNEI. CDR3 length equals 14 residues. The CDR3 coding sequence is TGTGCCAGCATCGAACGGGGGAGCACCGGGGAGCTGTTTTTT. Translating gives CASIERGSTGELFF.

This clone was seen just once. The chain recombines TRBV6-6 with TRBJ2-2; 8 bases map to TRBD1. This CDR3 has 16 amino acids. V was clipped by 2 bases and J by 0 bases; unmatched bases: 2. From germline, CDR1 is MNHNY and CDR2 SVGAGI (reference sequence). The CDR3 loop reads CASSYKGQANTGELFF. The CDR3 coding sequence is TGTGCCAGCAGTTACAAGGGACAGGCGAACACCGGGGAGCTGTTTTTT.

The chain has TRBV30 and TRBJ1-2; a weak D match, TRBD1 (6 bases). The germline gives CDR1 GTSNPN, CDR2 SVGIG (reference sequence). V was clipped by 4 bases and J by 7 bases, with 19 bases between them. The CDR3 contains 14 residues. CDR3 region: CAWMNRALVGGYTF. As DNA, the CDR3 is TGTGCCTGGATGAACAGGGCCCTGGTGGGTGGCTACACCTTC.

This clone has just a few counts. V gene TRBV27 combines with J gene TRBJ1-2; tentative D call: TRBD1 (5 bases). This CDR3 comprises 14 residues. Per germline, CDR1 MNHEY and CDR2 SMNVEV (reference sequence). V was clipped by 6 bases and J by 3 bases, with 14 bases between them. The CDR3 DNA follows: TGTGCCAGCAGGACTTTGGGGGAGGACTATGGCTACACCTTC. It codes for CASRTLGEDYGYTF.

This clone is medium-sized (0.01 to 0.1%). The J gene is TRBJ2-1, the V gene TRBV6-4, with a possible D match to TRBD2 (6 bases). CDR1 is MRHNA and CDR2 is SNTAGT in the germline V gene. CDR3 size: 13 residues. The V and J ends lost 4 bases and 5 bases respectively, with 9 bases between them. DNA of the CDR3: TGTGCCAGCAGTGCTAGCGCCAACAATGAGCAGTTCTTC. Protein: CASSASANNEQFF.

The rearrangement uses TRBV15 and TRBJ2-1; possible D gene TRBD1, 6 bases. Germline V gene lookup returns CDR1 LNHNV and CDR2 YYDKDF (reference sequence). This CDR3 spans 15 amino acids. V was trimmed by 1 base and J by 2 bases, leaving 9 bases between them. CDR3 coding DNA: TGTGCCACCAGCAGAGGACAGGAGGCCTACAATGAGCAGTTCTTC. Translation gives CATSRGQEAYNEQFF.

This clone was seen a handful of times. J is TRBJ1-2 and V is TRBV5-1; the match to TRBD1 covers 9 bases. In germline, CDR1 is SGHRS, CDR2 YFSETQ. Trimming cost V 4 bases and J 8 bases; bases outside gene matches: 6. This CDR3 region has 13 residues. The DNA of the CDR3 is TGCGCCAGCAGCCCGGGACAGGGAGGAGGCTACACCTTC. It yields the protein CASSPGQGGGYTF.

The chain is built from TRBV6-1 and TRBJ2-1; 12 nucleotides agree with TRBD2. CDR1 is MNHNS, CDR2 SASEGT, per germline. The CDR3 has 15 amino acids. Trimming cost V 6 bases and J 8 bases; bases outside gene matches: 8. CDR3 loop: CASSVTSGGGYEQFF. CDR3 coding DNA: TGTGCCAGCAGCGTGACTAGCGGGGGAGGGTATGAGCAGTTCTTC.

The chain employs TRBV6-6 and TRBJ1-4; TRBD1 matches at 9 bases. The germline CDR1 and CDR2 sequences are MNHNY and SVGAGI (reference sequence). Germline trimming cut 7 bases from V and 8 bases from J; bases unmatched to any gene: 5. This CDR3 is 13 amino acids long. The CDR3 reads CASTPTGGEKLFF. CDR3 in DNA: TGTGCCAGCACCCCGACAGGGGGGGAAAAACTGTTTTTT.

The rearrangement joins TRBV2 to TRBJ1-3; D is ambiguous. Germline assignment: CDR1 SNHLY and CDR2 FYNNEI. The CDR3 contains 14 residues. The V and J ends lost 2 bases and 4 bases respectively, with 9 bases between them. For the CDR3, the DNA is TGTGCCAGCAGTGAAAGCGAGGTCGGAAACACCATATATTTT. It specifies CASSESEVGNTIYF. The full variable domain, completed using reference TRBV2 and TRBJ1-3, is EPEVTQTPSHQVTQMGQEVILRCVPISNHLYFYWYRQILGQKVEFLVSFYNNEISEKSEIFDDQFSVERPDGSNFTLKIRSTKLEDSAMYFCASSESEVGNTIYFGEGSWLTVV.

DNA of the CDR3: TGTGCCAGCAGTTTATGGGACAGGGAAAATCAGCCCCAGCATTTT. As protein: CASSLWDRENQPQHF. The chain has TRBV28 and TRBJ1-5; 8 positions agree with TRBD1. V lost 0 bases and J lost 4; bases outside the gene matches: 2. From germline, CDR1 is MDHEN and CDR2 SYDVKM. This CDR3 comprises 15 residues.

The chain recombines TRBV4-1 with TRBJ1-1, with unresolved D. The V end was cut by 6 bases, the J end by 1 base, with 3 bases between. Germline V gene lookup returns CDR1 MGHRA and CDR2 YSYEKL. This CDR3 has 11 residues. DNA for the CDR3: TGCGCCAGCAGTAGGAACACTGAAGCTTTCTTT. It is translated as CASSRNTEAFF.